This T cell receptor (beta chain) was found in a study of Tregs in tolerant kidney transplant recipients. Losses at the gene ends were 5 bases for V and 8 bases for J; bases not matched to a gene: 12. CDR3 size: 14 residues. The germline CDR1 and CDR2 sequences are GTSNPN and SVGIG (reference sequence). Sequencing was performed with immunoSEQ multiplex PCR; in TCRdb, only in-frame clones are kept and a portion is missing. The sample records under 80,000 clones, approximately 83% being singletons. The TCR was taken from a human donor who received a combined kidney and bone marrow transplant. The material sequenced was Tregs from blood, taken before the transplant. This sequence joins TRBV30 and TRBJ2-1; the match to TRBD2 covers 7 bases. This CDR3 is CAWGKVGRADEQFF. CDR3 nucleotides: TGTGCCTGGGGGAAAGTGGGGAGGGCTGATGAGCAGTTCTTC. The full variable domain, its missing parts supplied by reference TRBV30 and TRBJ2-1, is SQTIHQWPATLVQPVGSPLSLECTVEGTSNPNLYWYRQAAGRGLQLLFYSVGIGQISSEVPQNLSASRPQDRQFILSSKKLLLSDSGFYLCAWGKVGRADEQFFGPGTRLTVL.